A single T cell receptor beta chain is shown here with its context. This CDR3 region has 13 residues. The V and J ends lost 5 bases and 1 base respectively, with 8 bases between them. This sample is drawn from a study of PD-1 and CTLA-4 blockade in melanoma. Sequenced by immunoSEQ multiplex PCR; TCRdb stores in-frame clones only, minus some. In the table there are 10,000 to 13,000 clones, roughly 82% of which are singletons. V and J are TRBV12-3 or TRBV12-4 and TRBJ1-2; perhaps TRBD1 as D (5 bases). The sequence came from a human donor with melanoma. The sequenced sample was CD8+ T cells from peripheral blood, obtained from a patient given anti-PD-1 treatment. The CDR3 is CASSRDGNYGYTF. CDR3 bases: TGTGCCAGCAGTCGGGACGGTAACTATGGCTACACCTTC.